The T cell receptor beta chain under discussion was sequenced for a study of blood T cell repertoires in COVID-19. This CDR3 is built from 13 residues. Trimming took off 3 bases at V and 4 bases at J, with 9 bases between the two ends. CDR1 and CDR2 (germline): SGHRS, YFSETQ. The repertoire was sequenced with immunoSEQ multiplex PCR; TCRdb's copy has only in-frame clones and lacks some. The sample shows roughly 500,000 clones, roughly 88% of them seen only once. The table lists this clone with a count of one. Within the sample, other DNA sequences also encode this same CDR3. Each recovered donor of Cohort 3 presented with two negative PCRs, clearance, or symptom resolution.

The sequence was collected from a middle-aged woman who had recovered from COVID-19. Sequencing was carried out using PBMCs or T cells enriched from blood (not recorded which). The chain links TRBV5-1 to TRBJ2-3; D unresolved. The CDR3 nucleotides are TGCGCCAGCAGCTCCCCGGGTGCAGATACGCAGTATTTT. Its translation: CASSSPGADTQYF. Combining the CDR3 with reference TRBV5-1 and TRBJ2-3 gives the whole variable domain KAGVTQTPRYLIKTRGQQVTLSCSPISGHRSVSWYQQTPGQGLQFLFEYFSETQRNKGNFPGRFSGRQFSNSRSEMNVSTLELGDSALYLCASSSPGADTQYFGPGTRLTVL.